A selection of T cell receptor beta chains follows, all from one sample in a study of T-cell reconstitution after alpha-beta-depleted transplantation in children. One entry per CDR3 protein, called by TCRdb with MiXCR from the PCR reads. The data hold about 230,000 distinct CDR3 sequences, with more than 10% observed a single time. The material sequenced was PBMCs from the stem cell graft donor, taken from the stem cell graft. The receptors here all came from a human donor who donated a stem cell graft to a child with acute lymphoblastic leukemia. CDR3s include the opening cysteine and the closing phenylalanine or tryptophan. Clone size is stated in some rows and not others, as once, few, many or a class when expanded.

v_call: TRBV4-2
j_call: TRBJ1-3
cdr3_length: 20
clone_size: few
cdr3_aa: CASSQEFERRWGPGPNTIYF

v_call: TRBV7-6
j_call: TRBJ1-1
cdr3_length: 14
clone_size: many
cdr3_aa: CASSNRQGDTEAFF

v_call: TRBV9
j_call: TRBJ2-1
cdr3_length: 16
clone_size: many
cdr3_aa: CASSVDRGSAYNEQFF

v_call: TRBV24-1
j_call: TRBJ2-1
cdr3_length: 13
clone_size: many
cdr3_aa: CATSDLGDNEQFF

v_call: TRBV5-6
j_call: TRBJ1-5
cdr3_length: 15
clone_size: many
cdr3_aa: CASSLNRGGNQPQHF

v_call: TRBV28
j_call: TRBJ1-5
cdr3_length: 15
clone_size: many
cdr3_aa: CASSLLGNSNQPQHF

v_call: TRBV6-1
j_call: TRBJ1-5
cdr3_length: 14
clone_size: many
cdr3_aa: CASSEVRSNQPQHF

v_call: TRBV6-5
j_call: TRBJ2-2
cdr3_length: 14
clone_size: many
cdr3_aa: CASSYPRGTGELFF

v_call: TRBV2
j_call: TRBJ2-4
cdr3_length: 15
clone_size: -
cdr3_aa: CASGNREGAKNIQYF

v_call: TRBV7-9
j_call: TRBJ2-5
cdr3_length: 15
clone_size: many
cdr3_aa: CASSLRGLGPETQYF

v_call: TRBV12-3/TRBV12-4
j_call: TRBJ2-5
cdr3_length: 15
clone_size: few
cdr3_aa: CASSLIPLEGETQYF

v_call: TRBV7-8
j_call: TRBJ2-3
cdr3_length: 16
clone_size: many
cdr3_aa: CASSRDRRGSTDTQYF

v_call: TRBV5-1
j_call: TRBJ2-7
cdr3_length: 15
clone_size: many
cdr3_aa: CASSLATGPSAEQYF

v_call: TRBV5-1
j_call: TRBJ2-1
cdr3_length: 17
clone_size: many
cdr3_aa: CASSLNLGQAVYNEQFF

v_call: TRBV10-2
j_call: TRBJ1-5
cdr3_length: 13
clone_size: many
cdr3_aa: CASSEAGNQPQHF